This entry describes one T cell receptor beta chain. Its antigen is unknown. Per-base qualities were not stored, and no clone one base away is much larger. These data belong to a study of shared clonotypes between healthy human individuals (dated by TCRdb to 2018 to 2020). Study-level background: The cohort comprised a couple of women and a few men aged 18 to 49 years. To estimate repertoire size and how much clonotype sharing occurs between individuals, the study deeply sequenced the blood TCR repertoires of several healthy adults. To increase sequencing depth and limit assay-specific biases, TCR repertoire library preparation and sequencing were carried out by different laboratories using diverse techniques. Between about 0.9 and 9 billion PBMCs per donor were obtained by leukapheresis.

General findings and caveats noted by the study authors: Sampling was restricted to blood, and TCR repertoires in tissue are likely to differ from TCR repertoires in blood. The genetic and exposure-history diversity represented was limited by the small number of donors. Pairwise subsampling led to the expectation that sequencing depth would affect the degree of clonotype sharing among donors.

Using the deep immunoSEQ assay, TCR CDR3 regions were amplified from genomic DNA by multiplex PCR. Extracted genomic DNA from each cell subset was spread evenly across all wells of several immunoSEQ 96-well plates, with each plate serving as a replicate. For unsorted PBMC, each replicate PCR was loaded with approximately 0.3 ug genomic DNA, equivalent to approximately 33,000 T cell genomes. Ten immunoSEQ deep assay plates were used to sequence unsorted PBMC genomic DNA. Purified libraries were measured with a Qubit 3.0 fluorometer, size-checked on a Bioanalyzer 2100, and measured again with the KAPA Library Quantification kit. A separate single-read 150-cycle Illumina NextSeq 550 flow cell was used to sequence each immunoSEQ 96-well plate. The authors' pipeline ran thus. Because only junctional sequences without quality scores were contained in the immunoSEQ output, filtering matching that applied to full-length reads could not be performed. Sequences were annotated with PyIR, a Python wrapper for IgBLAST v1.9, using IMGT germline references to assign V/J genes and CDR3. Any read was removed if the V/J assignment was weak (E-value above 1e-6), the CDR3 was missing, or the read contained stop codons, out-of-frame junctions, or ambiguous translated residues. V3J clonotypes were defined as sequences sharing the same inferred V gene, J gene, and CDR3 amino acid sequence. Percentage overlap between repertoires was calculated by dividing the number of shared unique clonotypes by the size of the smaller repertoire. Repertoire richness was assessed with RTK rarefaction, the Chao1 estimator, and Recon v2.1 estimates of unobserved clonotypes. TCRdb holds this immuneACCESS table with in-frame rearrangements only. Some clones are missing; in checked studies, unresolved V genes explain under half, and the rest has no known cause. Clonal size and the V and J genes are those of that table, whereas D and trimming came from the DNA. The sample has more than 400,000 clones on record, over 70% of them singletons. The ten most abundant clones make up about 13% of the sample.

Healthy HIV-negative adults with no recently reported acute infections or vaccinations were included as donors. All donors were Caucasian adults living in Nashville, Tennessee, USA. For unsorted samples, roughly 91 million PBMCs were counted, and genomic DNA was extracted using the QIAamp DNA Blood Mini kit. Blood was collected by leukapheresis, and PBMCs were isolated by Ficoll-Histopaque density gradient centrifugation and then cryopreserved in liquid nitrogen vapor phase. V drops 4 bases and J drops 2 bases, leaving 37 bases in between. The CDR3 starts with the cysteine, ends with the phenylalanine, and has 23 residues. Only the CDR3 region is kept as DNA, spanning 69 bases read in frame from base 1. According to the germline V gene, CDR1 reads SGDLS and CDR2 reads YYNGEE.

Source material: PBMCs. The rearranged chain carries TRBV9 and TRBJ2-1; the D call could be TRBD1 or TRBD2, with each sharing 8 bases. The TCR was taken from a middle-aged woman in good health. Some clones in this sample may be carry-over from other donors' samples. CDR3 sequence: CASSPRTGMTVWSGSVAYNEQFF. The DNA is TGTGCCAGCAGCCCCCGGACAGGGATGACGGTGTGGAGCGGGAGTGTGGCCTACAATGAGCAGTTCTTC.